This paragraph reports one TCR beta chain. Germline V CDR1 and CDR2: SGHAT, FQNNGV. J lost 4 bases, V lost 6 bases, and 14 bases had no gene match. CDR3 length equals 17 residues. This specimen belongs to a study of shared clonotypes between healthy human individuals. The sequenced material, unsorted PBMC DNA, was run on ten immunoSEQ deep assay plates. The protocol was immunoSEQ multiplex PCR, while the TCRdb copy is restricted to in-frame clones and leaves out a portion. The sample yields 450,000 to 650,000 clones, roughly four fifths seen once. The TCR originated in a woman aged 40 to 55 in good health. Some clones in this sample may be carry-over from other donors' samples. The chain combines TRBV11-2 with TRBJ2-2; 7 nucleotides line up with TRBD1. Sequenced material: PBMCs. CDR3 protein: CASRAGPGQSPTGELFF. DNA of the CDR3: TGTGCCAGCAGAGCCGGACCGGGACAGTCACCCACCGGGGAGCTGTTTTTT.